The 15 T cell receptor beta chains listed next were all sequenced from one sample in a study of T-cell memory formation after mild COVID-19. TCRdb reprocessed the 5' RACE reads with MiXCR, giving one entry per CDR3 protein. The sample lists around 250,000 distinct CDR3 sequences, about 16% occurring once. The sequenced sample consisted of PBMCs or a T cell subset sorted from them (not recorded which). All receptors derive from a man aged 18 to 30 who had mild COVID-19 (a few samples of this study predate the infection). Cell type and time point are not known.

This clonotype turned up a few times. The chain links TRBV7-3 to TRBJ2-1, with 7 bases aligning to TRBD2. The CDR3 loop spans 13 amino acids. The germline V gene encodes CDR1 SGHTA and CDR2 FQGTGA. The V gene end was trimmed by 4 bases and the J gene end by 7 bases; junction bases not matched to a gene: 4. CDR3 amino acids: CASSSDGGNEQFF. The CDR3 DNA sequence: TGTGCCAGCAGCTCCGACGGGGGGAATGAGCAGTTCTTC.

The sample holds many counts of this clonotype. The gene calls are TRBV18 and TRBJ2-3; D possibly matches TRBD1 or TRBD2 (5 bases each). The CDR3 spans 16 residues. The germline V gene encodes CDR1 KGHSH and CDR2 LQKENI. V dropped 2 bases and J dropped 2 bases, with 14 bases sitting between them. CDR3 sequence reads: CASSPVGPPITDTQYF. As DNA, the CDR3 is TGTGCCAGCTCACCAGTGGGACCCCCCATCACAGATACGCAGTATTTT.

This clonotype was observed a few times. The chain uses TRBV2 and TRBJ2-3; 12 bases line up with TRBD2. CDR3 size: 17 residues. Losses at the gene ends were 6 bases for V and 2 bases for J; bases not matched to a gene: 9. The germline V gene encodes CDR1 SNHLY and CDR2 FYNNEI. CDR3 region: CASSAFRTSGTTDTQYF. CDR3 DNA: TGTGCCAGCAGCGCCTTCAGGACTAGCGGGACCACAGATACGCAGTATTTT.

The gene calls are TRBV20-1 and TRBJ1-1; D remains ambiguous. Trimming left V 5 bases short and J 5 bases short, with 15 bases between. The germline gives CDR1 DFQATT, CDR2 SNEGSKA (reference sequence). CDR3 size: 13 residues. CDR3 sequence: CSASRSFGTEAFF. In DNA, the CDR3 is TGCAGTGCTTCCCGTTCTTTCGGAACTGAAGCTTTCTTT.

This clonotype was detected only a few times. The chain is built from TRBV4-2 and TRBJ2-1; D gene ambiguous. Germline V CDR1 and CDR2: LGHNA, YNFKEQ. V was cut by 1 base and J by 9 bases, with 7 bases left in between. This CDR3 contains 12 residues. The CDR3 nucleotides read TGTGCCAGCAGCCAAGGATTTACTGAGCAGTTCTTC. Translation: CASSQGFTEQFF.

This clonotype was seen more than once but under ten times. The J gene is TRBJ2-5, the V gene TRBV10-2, with TRBD1 matching over 7 bases. Germline CDR1 reads WSHSY; CDR2 reads SAAADI. Losses at the gene ends were 1 base for V and 1 base for J; bases not matched to a gene: 0. There are 14 residues in the CDR3. CDR3 protein: CASSEYRGQETQYF. CDR3 sequence (DNA): TGCGCCAGCAGTGAGTACAGGGGCCAAGAGACCCAGTACTTC.

The chain carries TRBV9 and TRBJ2-3; 12 nucleotides match TRBD1. The CDR3 totals 15 residues. From germline, CDR1 is SGDLS and CDR2 YYNGEE. The trim removed 6 bases at V and 3 bases at J, leaving 5 bases unmatched. CDR3 sequence (DNA): TGTGCCAGCACCGGGACAGGGGGCTGGACAGATACGCAGTATTTT. Its translation: CASTGTGGWTDTQYF.

This clonotype was seen only a few times. The rearrangement links TRBV7-2 to TRBJ2-7; D uncertain. This CDR3 is 15 amino acids long. CDR1 and CDR2 (germline): SGHTA, FQGNSA. V was pared by 4 bases and J by 0 bases, with 13 bases between. CDR3 sequence reads: CASSWVTRYSYEQYF. In DNA, the CDR3 is TGTGCCAGCAGCTGGGTGACTCGGTACTCCTACGAGCAGTACTTC.

The chain has TRBV20-1 and TRBJ2-1; 9 bases match TRBD2. Trimming at V came to 0 bases and at J to 6 bases, leaving 12 bases not matched to a gene. Germline V lookup: CDR1 DFQATT, CDR2 SNEGSKA (reference sequence). This CDR3 spans 17 amino acids. CDR3 DNA: TGCAGTGCTAGAGACCTTACCCCGGGACTAGCAATCAATGAGCAGTTCTTC. This gives the protein CSARDLTPGLAINEQFF.

This clonotype showed up many times. The V and J genes are TRBV5-1 and TRBJ2-5; D assignment may be TRBD1 or TRBD2 (5 bases each). Looked up from germline, CDR1 is SGHRS and CDR2 is YFSETQ. The germline V and J ends were trimmed by 7 bases and 2 bases, with 12 bases remaining between them. The CDR3 loop spans 13 amino acids. CDR3: CASAWGSQETQYF. The CDR3 DNA reads TGCGCCAGCGCTTGGGGGAGTCAAGAGACCCAGTACTTC.

The table lists this clonotype with many counts. CDR3 nucleotides: TGTGCCAGTAGTAATCGGGACAGGGTACGAGAAAAACTGTTTTTT. Protein: CASSNRDRVREKLFF. The chain joins TRBV19 to TRBJ1-4; 9 bases line up with TRBD1. Germline CDR1 reads LNHDA; CDR2 reads SQIVND (reference sequence). V was clipped by 4 bases and J by 8 bases; unmatched bases: 8. The CDR3 loop spans 15 amino acids.

This clonotype was detected a few times. V is TRBV11-2 and J is TRBJ1-4; no firm D call. The ends were cut back, 5 bases at V and 8 bases at J, with 21 bases in the middle. Germline CDR1 is SGHAT and CDR2 is FQNNGV. The CDR3 is made up of 16 amino acids. The CDR3 loop is CASSQSPGGLGEKLFF. Written as DNA, the CDR3 is TGTGCCAGCAGCCAATCCCCTGGCGGGTTAGGAGAAAAACTGTTTTTT.

J is TRBJ2-3 and V is TRBV12-3 or TRBV12-4, with D unresolved. V shed 7 bases and J shed 3 bases, with 14 bases lying between them. The CDR3 runs 14 residues. The CDR3 DNA reads as TGTGCCAGCACCCTATGGCTCCCGACAGATACGCAGTATTTT. Amino acid sequence: CASTLWLPTDTQYF.

This clonotype showed up many times. The chain carries TRBV4-1 and TRBJ2-7; D might be TRBD1 (6 bases). Trimming took 0 bases from V and 3 from J, leaving 21 bases between them. Germline CDR1 and CDR2: MGHRA and YSYEKL. The CDR3 extends over 18 amino acids. The CDR3 region is CASSQDPVGEDSLYEQYV. In nucleotides, the CDR3 is TGCGCCAGCAGCCAAGACCCGGTGGGAGAGGACAGCCTCTACGAGCAGTACGTC.

This clonotype was found many times. The V call is TRBV20-1, the J call TRBJ1-2, with 7 bases fitting TRBD1. Germline loops: CDR1 DFQATT, CDR2 SNEGSKA (reference sequence). The CDR3 contains 11 residues. CDR3 DNA sequence: TGCAGGGTGGAGGGGGCTTCTGGCTACACCTTC. Protein product: CRVEGASGYTF.